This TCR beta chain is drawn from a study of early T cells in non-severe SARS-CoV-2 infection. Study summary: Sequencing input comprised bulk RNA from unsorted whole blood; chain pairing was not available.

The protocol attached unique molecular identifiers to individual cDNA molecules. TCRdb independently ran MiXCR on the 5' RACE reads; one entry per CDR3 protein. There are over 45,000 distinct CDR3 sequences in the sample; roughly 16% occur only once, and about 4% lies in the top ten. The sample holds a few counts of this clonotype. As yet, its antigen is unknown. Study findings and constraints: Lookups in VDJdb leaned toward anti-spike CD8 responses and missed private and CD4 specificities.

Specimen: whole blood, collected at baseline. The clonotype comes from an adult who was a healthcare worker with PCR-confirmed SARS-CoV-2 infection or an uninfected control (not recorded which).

The DNA of the CDR3 is TGTGCCAGCAGCGTTAGCGGGAGGGCCGGGTACAATGAGCAGTTCTTC. Its translation is CASSVSGRAGYNEQFF. The rearrangement uses TRBV9 and TRBJ2-1, with 11 bases that match TRBD2. The CDR3 totals 16 residues. V trimming: 2 bases; J trimming: 4 bases; junction bases outside the gene matches: 5. Germline V gene sequence: CDR1 SGDLS, CDR2 YYNGEE.